Below, 13 T cell receptor beta chains from the same sample are listed, as sequenced in a study of shared clonotypes between healthy human individuals. Generated by immunoSEQ multiplex PCR, the TCRdb table keeps only in-frame clones and is missing some. The data show millions of clones, roughly 92% seen once. Sequencing was performed on naive CD4+ T cells sorted from blood. Subset defined: CD45RA+ positively selected. The receptors stem from a man younger than 35 in good health.

CDR3 sequence (DNA): TGCGCCAGCAGTGAGGACAGGGGAGAGTCACCCCTCCACTTT. It encodes CASSEDRGESPLHF. This sequence joins TRBV10-1 and TRBJ1-6; 8 nucleotides match TRBD1. Germline loops: CDR1 WNHNN, CDR2 SYGVQD (reference sequence). After removal of 2 bases from V and 10 bases from J, the junction contained 4 bases not matched to a gene. The CDR3 consists of 14 residues.

The V gene is TRBV5-1, the J gene TRBJ2-5; 10 nucleotides align to TRBD2. Germline V lookup: CDR1 SGHRS, CDR2 YFSETQ. The CDR3 runs 16 residues. The junction had 13 bases not matched to a gene; V was cut back by 6 bases and J by 5 bases. DNA of the CDR3: TGCGCCAGCACAGCCAGCGGGAGGGTCATAGGGGAGACCCAGTACTTC. It specifies CASTASGRVIGETQYF.

The chain joins TRBV25-1 to TRBJ2-5, with 7 bases fitting TRBD2. J lost 0 bases, V lost 6 bases, and 13 bases had no gene match. CDR3 length equals 17 residues. CDR1 and CDR2 from the germline V gene are MGHDK and SYGVNS. For the CDR3, the DNA is TGTGCCAGCAGCGTAGGGTTGCTTGCGGGAGACCAAGAGACCCAGTACTTC. Protein: CASSVGLLAGDQETQYF.

The rearrangement links TRBV5-4 to TRBJ2-7; no clear D. The germline V and J ends were trimmed by 4 bases and 3 bases, with 8 bases remaining between them. The germline gives CDR1 SGHNT, CDR2 YYREEE (reference sequence). This CDR3 has 12 amino acids. The CDR3 is CASSPRGYEQYF. Here the CDR3 DNA reads TGTGCCAGCAGCCCTAGAGGCTACGAGCAGTACTTC. Full variable domain (remainder filled in from reference TRBV5-4 and TRBJ2-7): ETGVTQSPTHLIKTRGQQVTLRCSSQSGHNTVSWYQQALGQGPQFIFQYYREEENGRGNFPPRFSGLQFPNYSSELNVNALELDDSALYLCASSPRGYEQYFGPGTRLTVT.

The V call is TRBV7-2, the J call TRBJ2-4; TRBD2 matches at 7 bases. Germline CDR1 SGHTA, CDR2 FQGNSA. J lost 1 base, V lost 2 bases, and 5 bases had no gene match. The CDR3 consists of 16 residues. This CDR3 is CASSLNGRLAKNIQYF. The CDR3 DNA sequence: TGTGCCAGCAGCTTAAACGGGAGGCTGGCCAAAAACATTCAGTACTTC.

This clone was detected once. V and J are TRBV4-3 and TRBJ1-6; tentatively, D is TRBD1 (5 bases). V was trimmed by 0 bases and J by 10 bases, leaving 13 bases between them. The CDR3 totals 15 residues. The germline V gene encodes CDR1 LGHNA and CDR2 YSLEER. The CDR3 loop reads CASSQDWGEGSPLHF. DNA for the CDR3: TGCGCCAGCAGCCAAGACTGGGGGGAAGGCTCACCCCTCCACTTT.

This rearrangement joins TRBV27 to TRBJ2-6; the D is unclear. Trimming took off 7 bases at V and 0 bases at J, with 4 bases between the two ends. Germline values: CDR1 MNHEY, CDR2 SMNVEV (reference sequence). This CDR3 spans 13 amino acids. The CDR3 nucleotides read TGTGCCAGCACCCACTCTGGGGCCAACGTCCTGACTTTC. As protein: CASTHSGANVLTF.

The genes are TRBV6-1 and TRBJ1-1; 7 nucleotides match TRBD1. The CDR3 runs 14 residues. With 7 bases clipped from V and 2 bases from J, the junction kept 7 bases outside the gene matches. CDR1 and CDR2 from the germline V gene are MNHNS and SASEGT. The CDR3 protein is CASKEGTANTEAFF. CDR3 nucleotides: TGTGCCAGCAAAGAAGGGACAGCTAACACTGAAGCTTTCTTT.

The chain uses TRBV18 and TRBJ2-3; 11 bases match TRBD2. V gave up 1 base and J gave up 0 bases; unmatched junction bases: 9. CDR3 size: 19 residues. Germline V gene sequence: CDR1 KGHSH, CDR2 LQKENI. In DNA form, the CDR3 reads TGTGCCAGCTCACCACGGACCCCACTAGCGGGAGCAAGCACAGATACGCAGTATTTT. As protein: CASSPRTPLAGASTDTQYF. Together with reference TRBV18 and TRBJ2-3, the CDR3 gives the full variable domain: NAGVMQNPRHLVRRRGQEARLRCSPMKGHSHVYWYRQLPEEGLKFMVYLQKENIIDESGMPKERFSAEFPKEGPSILRIQQVVRGDSAAYFCASSPRTPLAGASTDTQYFGPGTRLTVL.

This chain links TRBV10-1 with TRBJ1-5; 7 bases align to TRBD1. The V gene end was trimmed by 8 bases and the J gene end by 2 bases; junction bases not matched to a gene: 9. This CDR3 is built from 15 residues. Germline V lookup: CDR1 WNHNN, CDR2 SYGVQD (reference sequence). The CDR3 loop is CASFTGTAGNQPQHF. As DNA, the CDR3 is TGCGCCAGCTTTACCGGGACAGCCGGCAATCAGCCCCAGCATTTT.

This clone was seen more than once but under ten times. V is TRBV7-9 and J is TRBJ1-1; D remains ambiguous. This CDR3 has 12 amino acids. Trimming shortened V by 0 bases and J by 5 bases, and 4 bases separated the two germline ends. Germline CDR1 and CDR2: SEHNR and FQNEAQ (reference sequence). CDR3 in amino acids: CASSLAWTEAFF. CDR3 bases: TGTGCCAGCAGCTTAGCTTGGACTGAAGCTTTCTTT.

The chain couples TRBV5-1 to TRBJ2-3; TRBD1 agrees at 7 bases. The J segment lost 2 bases and the V segment lost 2 bases, leaving 8 bases of the junction unmatched. Germline CDR1 is SGHRS and CDR2 is YFSETQ. The length of the CDR3 is 16 residues. In nucleotides, the CDR3 is TGCGCCAGCAGCTTCTCCGGGACAGCCTTCACAGATACGCAGTATTTT. This translates into CASSFSGTAFTDTQYF.

The chain couples TRBV21-1 to TRBJ1-5; the tabulated D call, TRBD1, remains unverified against the DNA. TRBV21-1 is labeled a pseudogene. The CDR3 totals 17 residues. Here the CDR3 DNA reads TGTGCCAGCATCGCGGGACAGGGTCTTTTGCGCAATCAGCCCCAGCATTTT. Translation gives CASIAGQGLLRNQPQHF.